Following are 16 T cell receptor beta chains from one sample sequenced in a study of control samples from healthy donors and cancer patients. Profiled with immunoSEQ multiplex PCR; TCRdb holds only in-frame clones, not every one. The table lists 95,000 to 120,000 clones, just under 85% of them singletons, with approximately 6.7% in the top ten. Sequencing was carried out using blood. Source of these receptors: a man aged 18 to 30 in good health.

The genes are TRBV24-1 and TRBJ2-1; 8 bases line up with TRBD1. The CDR3 contains 15 residues. The germline V gene encodes CDR1 KGHDR and CDR2 SFDVKD. Losses at the gene ends were 2 bases for V and 5 bases for J; bases not matched to a gene: 4. DNA for the CDR3: TGTGCCACCAGTGATTCCGGGACAGGTCACAATGAGCAGTTCTTC. It codes for CATSDSGTGHNEQFF.

DNA of the CDR3: TGTGCCAGCAGCCTACAAGGGGCGACTGAAGCTTTCTTT. It is translated as CASSLQGATEAFF. V is TRBV7-9 and J is TRBJ1-1; D might be TRBD1 (5 bases). Trimming cost V 5 bases and J 5 bases, with 12 bases left between them. This CDR3 region has 13 residues. Germline loops: CDR1 SEHNR, CDR2 FQNEAQ (reference sequence).

The CDR3 region is CATSDSGSGGMGTGELFF. DNA for the CDR3: TGTGCCACCAGTGATTCCGGGTCAGGGGGCATGGGCACCGGGGAGCTGTTTTTT. The chain joins TRBV24-1 to TRBJ2-2; 8 positions match TRBD1. Germline V gene lookup returns CDR1 KGHDR and CDR2 SFDVKD. Trimming cost V 2 bases and J 4 bases; bases outside gene matches: 11. CDR3 length: 18 amino acids.

In DNA form, the CDR3 reads TGTGCCAGCAGTCACCACGGGAAGGGACAGGGAAAACATGGCTACACCTTC. It is translated as CASSHHGKGQGKHGYTF. The rearrangement uses TRBV11-2 and TRBJ1-2, with 9 positions matching TRBD1. After removal of 6 bases from V and 6 bases from J, the junction contained 17 bases not matched to a gene. Germline V gene sequence: CDR1 SGHAT, CDR2 FQNNGV. The CDR3 length is 17 residues.

There are many counts of this clone. This chain uses TRBV12-3 or TRBV12-4 with TRBJ2-7; D gene uncertain. The CDR3 runs 13 residues. The V end lost 4 bases, the J end lost 2 bases, and 9 bases lay between the germline ends. The DNA for the CDR3 is TGTGCCAGCAGTTCACGGACCCCCTACGAGCAGTACGTC. Its translation is CASSSRTPYEQYV.

The CDR3 DNA sequence: TGTGCCAGTAACCCTGTGCGGGGTGATCAGCCCCAGCATTTT. Translating gives CASNPVRGDQPQHF. The chain is built from TRBV19 and TRBJ1-5, with D unresolved. V was cut by 7 bases and J by 5 bases, with 15 bases left in between. Germline assignment: CDR1 LNHDA and CDR2 SQIVND (reference sequence). CDR3 length: 14 residues.

The chain has TRBV19 and TRBJ1-5; TRBD1 might be the D (6 bases). The CDR3 is 15 amino acids. Trimming took 3 bases from V and 3 from J, leaving 12 bases between them. Germline V gene data show CDR1 as LNHDA and CDR2 as SQIVND (reference sequence). The CDR3 reads CASSILSGVNQPQHF. Here the CDR3 DNA reads TGTGCCAGTAGTATTCTTTCAGGGGTCAATCAGCCCCAGCATTTT.

The V call is TRBV7-9, the J call TRBJ1-2; a possible D gene is TRBD1 (5 bases). Germline V gene data show CDR1 as SEHNR and CDR2 as FQNEAQ (reference sequence). V was clipped by 3 bases and J by 6 bases, with 17 bases between them. The CDR3 runs 15 residues. CDR3 DNA: TGTGCCAGCAGCTTCCGGGGCGGGAAAGAGGATGGCTACACCTTC. This sequence encodes CASSFRGGKEDGYTF.

The rearrangement joins TRBV10-3 to TRBJ1-6, with D perhaps matching TRBD1 (6 bases). This CDR3 has 15 residues. With 0 bases removed from V and 4 bases from J, the gap between germline ends came to 7 bases. Germline CDR1 ENHRY, CDR2 SYGVKD. For the CDR3, the DNA is TGTGCCATCAGTGAGTCTGGACAGTATAATTCACCCCTCCACTTT. This translates into CAISESGQYNSPLHF.

The chain combines TRBV3-1 (or the pseudogene TRBV3-2) with TRBJ1-2; D call uncertain. CDR1 is LGHDT, CDR2 YNNKEL, per germline (reference sequence). There are 15 residues in the CDR3. Trimming removed 2 bases at V and 7 bases at J, with 17 bases between. The CDR3, as DNA: TGTGCCAGCAGCCAACCTCTCCAGCAGCACCGTGGCTACACCTTC. This codes for CASSQPLQQHRGYTF.

The chain carries TRBV2 and TRBJ2-7; 11 nucleotides agree with TRBD2. Germline V gene sequence: CDR1 SNHLY, CDR2 FYNNEI. The CDR3 contains 15 residues. V gave up 4 bases and J gave up 4 bases; unmatched junction bases: 6. The CDR3 loop reads CASSGRTSGPYEQYV. The CDR3, as DNA: TGTGCCAGCAGTGGACGGACTAGCGGGCCTTACGAGCAGTACGTC.

The V and J genes are TRBV19 and TRBJ2-7; 7 bases match TRBD1. Trimming removed 6 bases from V and 2 bases from J; junction bases left unmatched: 10. In germline, CDR1 is LNHDA, CDR2 SQIVND (reference sequence). The CDR3 loop spans 15 amino acids. CDR3 bases: TGTGCCAGTAGACTTAGATGGGACAGTGCCTACGAGCAGTACTTC. Its translation: CASRLRWDSAYEQYF. The variable domain in full, completed from reference TRBV19 and TRBJ2-7, reads DGGITQSPKYLFRKEGQNVTLSCEQNLNHDAMYWYRQDPGQGLRLIYYSQIVNDFQKGDIAEGYSVSREKKESFPLTVTSAQKNPTAFYLCASRLRWDSAYEQYFGPGTRLTVT.

V gene TRBV28 combines with J gene TRBJ1-1; a weak D match, TRBD1 (5 bases). The germline V gene encodes CDR1 MDHEN and CDR2 SYDVKM. This CDR3 contains 13 residues. Trimming cost V 6 bases and J 5 bases, with 13 bases left between them. This CDR3 reads CASSSGGGTEAFF. In nucleotides, the CDR3 is TGTGCCAGCAGCTCTGGGGGGGGGACTGAAGCTTTCTTT.

This clone was counted between two and nine times. The V and J genes are TRBV15 and TRBJ1-1; perhaps TRBD1 as D (6 bases). CDR3 size: 15 residues. Germline assignment: CDR1 LNHNV and CDR2 YYDKDF (reference sequence). Trimming took off 0 bases at V and 1 base at J, with 9 bases between the two ends. The CDR3 loop reads CATSRDPRGNTEAFF. As DNA, the CDR3 is TGTGCCACCAGCAGAGATCCCAGGGGGAACACTGAAGCTTTCTTT. The full variable domain, completed using reference TRBV15 and TRBJ1-1, is DAMVIQNPRYQVTQFGKPVTLSCSQTLNHNVMYWYQQKSSQAPKLLFHYYDKDFNNEADTPDNFQSRRPNTSFCFLDIRSPGLGDTAMYLCATSRDPRGNTEAFFGQGTRLTVV.

This clone showed up just a few times. This chain uses TRBV6-5 with TRBJ1-1; D gene ambiguous. The V end lost 7 bases, the J end lost 2 bases, and 5 bases lay between the germline ends. Germline V CDR1 and CDR2: MNHEY, SVGAGI. The CDR3 totals 11 residues. The CDR3 DNA follows: TGTGCCAGCACGGCTAACACTGAAGCTTTCTTT. It yields the protein CASTANTEAFF.

V gene TRBV29-1 combines with J gene TRBJ1-1, with D perhaps matching TRBD1 (5 bases). There are 13 residues in the CDR3. V lost 7 bases and J lost 3, with 15 bases in between. The germline V gene has CDR1 SQVTM and CDR2 ANQGSEA. In DNA form, the CDR3 reads TGCAGCGCAAGCAGGGAGAGGGACACTGAAGCTTTCTTT. Encoded protein: CSASRERDTEAFF.